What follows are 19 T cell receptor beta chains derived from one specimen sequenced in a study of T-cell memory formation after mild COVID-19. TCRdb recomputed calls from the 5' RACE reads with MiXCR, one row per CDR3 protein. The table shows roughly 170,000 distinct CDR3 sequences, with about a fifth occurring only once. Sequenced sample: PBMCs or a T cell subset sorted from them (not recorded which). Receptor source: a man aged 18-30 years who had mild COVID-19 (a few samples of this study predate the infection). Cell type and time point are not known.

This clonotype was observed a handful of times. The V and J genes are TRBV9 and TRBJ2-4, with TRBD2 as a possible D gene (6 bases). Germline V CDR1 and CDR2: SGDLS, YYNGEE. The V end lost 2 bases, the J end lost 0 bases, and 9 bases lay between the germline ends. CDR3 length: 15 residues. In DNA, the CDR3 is TGTGCCAGCAGCGTTGGCGGGGTAGCCAAAAACATTCAGTACTTC. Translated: CASSVGGVAKNIQYF.

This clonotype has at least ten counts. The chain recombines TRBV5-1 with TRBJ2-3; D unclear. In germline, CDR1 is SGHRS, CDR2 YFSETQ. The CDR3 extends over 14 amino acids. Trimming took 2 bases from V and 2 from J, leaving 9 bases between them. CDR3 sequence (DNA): TGCGCCAGCAGCTTCGGTAGCCCCACAGATACGCAGTATTTT. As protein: CASSFGSPTDTQYF.

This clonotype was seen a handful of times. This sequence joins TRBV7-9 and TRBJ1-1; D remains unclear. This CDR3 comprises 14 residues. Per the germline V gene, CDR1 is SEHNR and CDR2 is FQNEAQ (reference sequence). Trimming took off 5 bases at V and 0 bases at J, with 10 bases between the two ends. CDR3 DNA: TGTGCCAGCAGCCTCCTGGGTCTGAACACTGAAGCTTTCTTT. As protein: CASSLLGLNTEAFF.

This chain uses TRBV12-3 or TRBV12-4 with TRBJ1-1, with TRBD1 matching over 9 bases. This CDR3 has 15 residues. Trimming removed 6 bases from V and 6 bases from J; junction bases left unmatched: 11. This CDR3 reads CASSLLETGGSEAFF. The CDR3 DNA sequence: TGTGCCAGCAGCCTTCTTGAGACAGGGGGTTCTGAAGCTTTCTTT.

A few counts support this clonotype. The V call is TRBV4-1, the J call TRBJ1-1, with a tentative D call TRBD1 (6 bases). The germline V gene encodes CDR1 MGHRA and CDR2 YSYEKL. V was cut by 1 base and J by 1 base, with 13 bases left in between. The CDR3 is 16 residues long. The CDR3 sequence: CASSQAQWGANTEAFF. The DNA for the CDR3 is TGCGCCAGCAGCCAAGCCCAGTGGGGGGCGAACACTGAAGCTTTCTTT.

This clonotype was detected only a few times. The CDR3 coding sequence is TGTGCCAGCAGCCAATTTAACCCCGCTAGCGGGGGGGCCGAAAACATTCAGTACTTC. Protein: CASSQFNPASGGAENIQYF. This sequence joins TRBV7-2 and TRBJ2-4; 12 bases align to TRBD2. This CDR3 has 19 amino acids. V lost 5 bases to trimming and J lost 5 bases; unmatched junction nucleotides: 16. In germline, CDR1 is SGHTA, CDR2 FQGNSA.

CDR3 sequence reads: CASSIQAGGPYNEQFF. The CDR3, as DNA: TGTGCCAGTAGTATCCAAGCGGGGGGGCCCTACAATGAGCAGTTCTTC. This rearrangement joins TRBV19 to TRBJ2-1, with TRBD2 matching 10 bases. The V gene's germline CDR1 is LNHDA and CDR2 SQIVND (reference sequence). The V and J ends lost 3 bases and 2 bases, in that order; junction bases with no gene match: 4. The CDR3 has 16 amino acids.

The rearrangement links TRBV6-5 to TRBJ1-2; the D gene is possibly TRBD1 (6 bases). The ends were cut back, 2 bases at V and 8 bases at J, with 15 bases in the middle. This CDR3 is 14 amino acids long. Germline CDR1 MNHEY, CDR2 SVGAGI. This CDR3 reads CASSYEYRAGGYTF. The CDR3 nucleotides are TGTGCCAGCAGTTACGAATACAGGGCTGGGGGCTACACCTTC.

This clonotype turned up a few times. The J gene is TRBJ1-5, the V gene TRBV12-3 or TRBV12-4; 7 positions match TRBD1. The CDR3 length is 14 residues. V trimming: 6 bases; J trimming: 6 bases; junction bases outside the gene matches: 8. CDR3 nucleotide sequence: TGTGCCAGCAGCACAGGGGCTTACAGTCAGCCCCAGCATTTT. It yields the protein CASSTGAYSQPQHF.

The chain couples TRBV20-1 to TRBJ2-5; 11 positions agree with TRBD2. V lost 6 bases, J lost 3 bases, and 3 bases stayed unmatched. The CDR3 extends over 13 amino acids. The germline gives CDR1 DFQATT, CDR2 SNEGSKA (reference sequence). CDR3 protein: CSAEGLAEETQYF. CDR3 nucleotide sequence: TGCAGTGCCGAGGGACTAGCGGAAGAGACCCAGTACTTC.

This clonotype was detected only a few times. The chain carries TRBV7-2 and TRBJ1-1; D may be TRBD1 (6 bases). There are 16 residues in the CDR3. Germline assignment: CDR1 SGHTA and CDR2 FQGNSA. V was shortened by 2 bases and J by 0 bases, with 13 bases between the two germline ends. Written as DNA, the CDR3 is TGTGCCAGCAGCTTAATGGGCGGGGGCATGAACACTGAAGCTTTCTTT. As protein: CASSLMGGGMNTEAFF. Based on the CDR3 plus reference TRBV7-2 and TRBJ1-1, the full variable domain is GAGVSQSPSNKVTEKGKDVELRCDPISGHTALYWYRQSLGQGLEFLIYFQGNSAPDKSGLPSDRFSAERTGGSVSTLTIQRTQQEDSAVYLCASSLMGGGMNTEAFFGQGTRLTVV.

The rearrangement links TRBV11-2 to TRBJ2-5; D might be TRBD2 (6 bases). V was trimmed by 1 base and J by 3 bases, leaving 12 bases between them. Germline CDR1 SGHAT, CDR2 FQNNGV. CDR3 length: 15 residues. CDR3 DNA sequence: TGTGCCAGCAGCTTAGGGTCGGGCGGGGAAGAGACCCAGTACTTC. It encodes CASSLGSGGEETQYF.

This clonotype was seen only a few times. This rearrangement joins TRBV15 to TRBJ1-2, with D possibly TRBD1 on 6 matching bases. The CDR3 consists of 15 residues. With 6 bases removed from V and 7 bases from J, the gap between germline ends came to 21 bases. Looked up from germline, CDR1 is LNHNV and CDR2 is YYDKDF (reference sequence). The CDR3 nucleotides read TGTGCCACCAGTAAGGGGGATGACTATCGGGGTGGCTACACCTTC. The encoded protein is CATSKGDDYRGGYTF.

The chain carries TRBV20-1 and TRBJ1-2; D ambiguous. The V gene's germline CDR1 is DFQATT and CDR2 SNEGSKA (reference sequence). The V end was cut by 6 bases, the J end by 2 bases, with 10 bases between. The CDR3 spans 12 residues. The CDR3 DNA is TGCAGTGCACTGAATGAGAACTATGGCTACACCTTC. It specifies CSALNENYGYTF.

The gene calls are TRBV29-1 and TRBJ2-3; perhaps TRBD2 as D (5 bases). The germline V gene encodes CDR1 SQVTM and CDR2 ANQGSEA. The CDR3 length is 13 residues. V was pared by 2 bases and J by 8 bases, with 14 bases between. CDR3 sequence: CSVEKTDFGTQYF. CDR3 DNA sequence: TGCAGCGTTGAAAAAACGGACTTTGGTACGCAGTATTTT.

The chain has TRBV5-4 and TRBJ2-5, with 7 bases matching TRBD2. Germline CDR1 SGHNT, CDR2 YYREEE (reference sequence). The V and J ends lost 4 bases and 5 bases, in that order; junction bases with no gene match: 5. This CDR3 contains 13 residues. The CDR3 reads CASSPGTIETQYF. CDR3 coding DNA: TGTGCCAGCAGCCCCGGGACTATCGAGACCCAGTACTTC.

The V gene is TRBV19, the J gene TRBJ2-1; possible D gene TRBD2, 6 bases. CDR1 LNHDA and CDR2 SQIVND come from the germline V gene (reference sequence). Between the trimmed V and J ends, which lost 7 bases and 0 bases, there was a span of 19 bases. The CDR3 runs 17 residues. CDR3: CASTPPRGTRSYNEQFF. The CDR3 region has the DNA TGTGCCAGTACCCCCCCGCGGGGAACCCGCTCCTACAATGAGCAGTTCTTC.

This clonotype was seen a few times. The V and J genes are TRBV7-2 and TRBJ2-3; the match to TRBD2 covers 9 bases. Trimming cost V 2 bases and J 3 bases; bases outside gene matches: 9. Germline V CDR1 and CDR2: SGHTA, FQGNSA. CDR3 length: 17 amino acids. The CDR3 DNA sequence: TGTGCCAGCAGCTTATTTTATGCGGGGGGGCCAACAGATACGCAGTATTTT. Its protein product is CASSLFYAGGPTDTQYF.

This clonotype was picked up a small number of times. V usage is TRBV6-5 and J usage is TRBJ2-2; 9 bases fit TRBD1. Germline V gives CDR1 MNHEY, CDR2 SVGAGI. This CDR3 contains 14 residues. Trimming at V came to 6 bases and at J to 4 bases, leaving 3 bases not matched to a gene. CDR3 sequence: CASRGQGSTGELFF. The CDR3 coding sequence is TGTGCCAGCAGGGGACAGGGTAGCACCGGGGAGCTGTTTTTT.